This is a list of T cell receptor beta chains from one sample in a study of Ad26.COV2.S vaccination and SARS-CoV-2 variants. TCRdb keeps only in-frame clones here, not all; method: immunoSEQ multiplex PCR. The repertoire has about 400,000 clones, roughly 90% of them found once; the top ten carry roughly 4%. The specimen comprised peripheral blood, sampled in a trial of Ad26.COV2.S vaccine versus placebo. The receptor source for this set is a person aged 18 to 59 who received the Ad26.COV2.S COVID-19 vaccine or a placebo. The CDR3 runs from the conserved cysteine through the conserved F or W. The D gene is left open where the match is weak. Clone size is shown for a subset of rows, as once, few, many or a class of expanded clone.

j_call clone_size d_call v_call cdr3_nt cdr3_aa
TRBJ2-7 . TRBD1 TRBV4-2 TGTGCCAGCAGCCAAGACCCCGGGACAGGGTCCTACGAGCAGTACTTC CASSQDPGTGSYEQYF
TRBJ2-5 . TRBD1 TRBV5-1 TGCGCCAGCAGCCTCGGGACAGCGAGAGAGACCCAGTACTTC CASSLGTARETQYF
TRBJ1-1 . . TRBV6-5 TGTGCCAGCAGTCCTTCCGCGGGGGGTGCTGAAGCTTTCTTT CASSPSAGGAEAFF
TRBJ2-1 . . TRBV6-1 TGTGCCAGCAGTGAAAGGGAGGGGGCGGGTTACAATGAGCAGTTCTTC CASSEREGAGYNEQFF
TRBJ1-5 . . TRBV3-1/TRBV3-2 TGTGCCAGCAGCCAAGTTCCCGGGTTCAATCAGCCCCAGCATTTT CASSQVPGFNQPQHF
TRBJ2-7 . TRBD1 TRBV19 TGTGCCAGTAGCAAGCTCCGACAGGGCCTCTACGAGCAGTACTTC CASSKLRQGLYEQYF
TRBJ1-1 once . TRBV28 TGTGCCAGCAGACCTCCGACAAGGGGGACTTACACTGAAGCTTTCTTT CASRPPTRGTYTEAFF
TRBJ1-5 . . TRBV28 TGTGCCAGCATCGCGGGGCCGAATCAGCCCCAGCATTTT CASIAGPNQPQHF
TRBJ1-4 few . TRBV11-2 TGTGCCAGCAGCCCCGGCGAGAGCATAAATGAAAAACTGTTTTTT CASSPGESINEKLFF
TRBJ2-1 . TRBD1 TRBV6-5 TGTGCCAGCAGAACGGACAGGGACTCCTACAATGAGCAGTTCTTC CASRTDRDSYNEQFF
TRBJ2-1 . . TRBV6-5 TGTGCCAGCAGTTACGCGTACTCCTACAATGAGCAGTTCTTC CASSYAYSYNEQFF
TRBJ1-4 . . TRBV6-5 TGTGCCAGCAGGATGGGCCCAGTGGGGGAAAAACTGTTTTTT CASRMGPVGEKLFF
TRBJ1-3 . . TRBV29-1 TGCAGCGTGGTCGGCTCTGGAAACACCATATATTTT CSVVGSGNTIYF
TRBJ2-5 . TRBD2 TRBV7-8 TGTGCCAGCACCACGGGGGGGGCCCAGTACTTC CASTTGGAQYF
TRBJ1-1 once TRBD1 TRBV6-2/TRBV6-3 TGTGCCAGCAGTTCGACAGGGAGGGCAACTGAAGCTTTCTTT CASSSTGRATEAFF
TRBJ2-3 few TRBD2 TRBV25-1 TGTGCCAGCAGTGAAGGACTAGCGGGGGGGGTTACAGATACGCAGTATTTT CASSEGLAGGVTDTQYF
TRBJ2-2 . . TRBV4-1 TGCGCCAGCAGCCAATGGACGAGGGGACGGGCCGGGGAGCTGTTTTTT CASSQWTRGRAGELFF
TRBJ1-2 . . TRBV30 TGTGCCTGGAGTGTTGGTGAGGTTAATGGCTACACCTTC CAWSVGEVNGYTF
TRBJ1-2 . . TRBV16 TGTGCCAGCAGCCAGGACTACTATGGCTACACCTTC CASSQDYYGYTF
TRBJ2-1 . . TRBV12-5 TGTGCTAGTGGTTTGGTACAGACCGCAGGGGTCAATGAGCAGTTCTTC CASGLVQTAGVNEQFF
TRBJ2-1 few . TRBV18 TGTGCCAGCTCACCATCGGCCCTCAATGAGCAGTTCTTC CASSPSALNEQFF
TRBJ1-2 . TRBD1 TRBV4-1 TGCGCCAGCAGCCAGGACAGGGCACGGGGATCTGGCTACACCTTC CASSQDRARGSGYTF
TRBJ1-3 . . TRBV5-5 TGTGCCAGCAGCTTGTTTTTCGGGGTTTCTGGAAACACCATATATTTT CASSLFFGVSGNTIYF
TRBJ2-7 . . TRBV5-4 TGTGCCAGCAGCTTGGTGGGCAGGCAGAGCTCCTACGAGCAGTACTTC CASSLVGRQSSYEQYF
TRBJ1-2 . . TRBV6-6 TGTGCCAGCAGTAGAGTCCGGGGTGGCTACACCTTC CASSRVRGGYTF
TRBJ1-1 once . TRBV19 TGTGCCAGTAGTATTATGGTGAACACTGAAGCTTTCTTT CASSIMVNTEAFF
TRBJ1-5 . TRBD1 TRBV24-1 TGTGCCACCAGTAGAGGGGGCGGTAGCAATCAGCCCCAGCATTTT CATSRGGGSNQPQHF
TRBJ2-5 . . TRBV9 TGTGCCAGCAGCCTCGGCCCCTTAGGTGAGACCCAGTACTTC CASSLGPLGETQYF
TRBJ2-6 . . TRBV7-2 TGTGCCAGCAGCTTAGAGGGCGGCGTCTCTGGGGCCAACGTCCTGACTTTC CASSLEGGVSGANVLTF
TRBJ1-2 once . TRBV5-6 TGTGCCAGCAGCCTGACGGAGTATGGCTACACCTTC CASSLTEYGYTF
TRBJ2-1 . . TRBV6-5 TGTGCCAGCGGGAGCGTCTTGGGGGAGTTCTTC CASGSVLGEFF
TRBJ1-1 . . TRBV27 TGTGCCAGCAGTCTACAACTTCATGGGGGACTAAACACTGAAGCTTTCTTT CASSLQLHGGLNTEAFF
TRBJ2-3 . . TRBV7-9 TGTGCCAGCAGCTTACCGAGCACAGATACGCAGTATTTT CASSLPSTDTQYF
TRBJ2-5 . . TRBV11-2 TGTGCCAGCAGCTTAGAATTGTCCCCTACCCAGTACTTC CASSLELSPTQYF
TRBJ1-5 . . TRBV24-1 TGTGCCACCAGTCCCCCCGGGGGATATCAGCCCCAGCATTTT CATSPPGGYQPQHF
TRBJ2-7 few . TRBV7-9 TGTGCCAGCACCAAGGGGCACAACCCCACCTACGAGCAGTACTTC CASTKGHNPTYEQYF
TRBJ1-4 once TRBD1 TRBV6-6 TGTGCCACCCTGGGACAGGGGAATGAAAAACTGTTTTTT CATLGQGNEKLFF